The clone carrying this T cell receptor beta chain was detected a few times. TCRdb reanalysed the 5' RACE reads using MiXCR and keeps one entry per CDR3 protein. The sample lists around 1.7 million distinct CDR3 sequences; about 32% were seen once. With V trimmed by 6 bases and J by 7 bases, 6 bases remained unmatched. This CDR3 region has 13 residues. The source of the sample is a study of identical twins. The sequencing input was cord blood. This rearrangement joins TRBV12-3 or TRBV12-4 to TRBJ2-1, with 7 bases aligning to TRBD1. The origin of this receptor is a newborn girl in good health. CDR3 loop: CASSSYRGNEQFF. In nucleotides, the CDR3 is TGTGCCAGCAGCTCTTACAGGGGAAATGAGCAGTTCTTC.